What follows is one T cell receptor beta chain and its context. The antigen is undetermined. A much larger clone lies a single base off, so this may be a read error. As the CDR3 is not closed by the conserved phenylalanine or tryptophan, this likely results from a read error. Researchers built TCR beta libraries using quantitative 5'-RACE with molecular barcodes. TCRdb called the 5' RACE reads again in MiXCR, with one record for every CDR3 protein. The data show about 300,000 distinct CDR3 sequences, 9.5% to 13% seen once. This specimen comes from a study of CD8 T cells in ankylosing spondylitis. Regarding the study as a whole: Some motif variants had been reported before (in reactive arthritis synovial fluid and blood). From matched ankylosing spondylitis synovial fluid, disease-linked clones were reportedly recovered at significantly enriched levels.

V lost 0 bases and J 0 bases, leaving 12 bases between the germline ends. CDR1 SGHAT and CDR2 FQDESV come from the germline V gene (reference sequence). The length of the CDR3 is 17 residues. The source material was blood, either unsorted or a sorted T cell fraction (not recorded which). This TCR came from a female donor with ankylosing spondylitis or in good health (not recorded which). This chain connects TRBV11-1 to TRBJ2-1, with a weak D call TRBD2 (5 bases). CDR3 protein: CASSLARLRVSYNEQFL. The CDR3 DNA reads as TGTGCCAGCAGCTTAGCGCGCTTGCGGGTCTCCTACAATGAGCAGTTCTTA.